This record concerns one TCR beta chain sequence. The antigen remains undetermined. It was with 60 Vbeta and 13 Jbeta primers that the PCR ran. The method was immunoSEQ multiplex PCR; TCRdb's version includes in-frame clones alone and lacks a portion of them. This sample carries over 150,000 clones, approximately 80% of them seen once, and the ten largest clones take around 9.8%. This specimen comes from a study of cytomegalovirus exposure and HLA in healthy donors. Notes on the study in general: Cytomegalovirus-associated TCR beta chains were listed, numbering 164. Reportedly, HLA-A and HLA-B alleles of most subjects were accurately predicted from TCR beta. Excluded were some V segments that proved indistinguishable, including TRBV6-2 and TRBV6-3.

CDR1 is GTSNPN and CDR2 is SVGIG in the germline V gene (reference sequence). This CDR3 has 15 residues. The V gene lost 0 bases and the J gene lost 6 bases, with 15 bases spanning the gap. The chain combines TRBV30 with TRBJ1-5; possibly TRBD1 for D (5 bases). Sequencing was carried out using PBMCs. This clonotype was sampled from a man younger than 30 in good health and CMV-seropositive. The CDR3 DNA is TGTGCCTGGAGTGTAGACAGCCGAAAGGGTCAGCCCCAGCATTTT. Translating gives CAWSVDSRKGQPQHF.